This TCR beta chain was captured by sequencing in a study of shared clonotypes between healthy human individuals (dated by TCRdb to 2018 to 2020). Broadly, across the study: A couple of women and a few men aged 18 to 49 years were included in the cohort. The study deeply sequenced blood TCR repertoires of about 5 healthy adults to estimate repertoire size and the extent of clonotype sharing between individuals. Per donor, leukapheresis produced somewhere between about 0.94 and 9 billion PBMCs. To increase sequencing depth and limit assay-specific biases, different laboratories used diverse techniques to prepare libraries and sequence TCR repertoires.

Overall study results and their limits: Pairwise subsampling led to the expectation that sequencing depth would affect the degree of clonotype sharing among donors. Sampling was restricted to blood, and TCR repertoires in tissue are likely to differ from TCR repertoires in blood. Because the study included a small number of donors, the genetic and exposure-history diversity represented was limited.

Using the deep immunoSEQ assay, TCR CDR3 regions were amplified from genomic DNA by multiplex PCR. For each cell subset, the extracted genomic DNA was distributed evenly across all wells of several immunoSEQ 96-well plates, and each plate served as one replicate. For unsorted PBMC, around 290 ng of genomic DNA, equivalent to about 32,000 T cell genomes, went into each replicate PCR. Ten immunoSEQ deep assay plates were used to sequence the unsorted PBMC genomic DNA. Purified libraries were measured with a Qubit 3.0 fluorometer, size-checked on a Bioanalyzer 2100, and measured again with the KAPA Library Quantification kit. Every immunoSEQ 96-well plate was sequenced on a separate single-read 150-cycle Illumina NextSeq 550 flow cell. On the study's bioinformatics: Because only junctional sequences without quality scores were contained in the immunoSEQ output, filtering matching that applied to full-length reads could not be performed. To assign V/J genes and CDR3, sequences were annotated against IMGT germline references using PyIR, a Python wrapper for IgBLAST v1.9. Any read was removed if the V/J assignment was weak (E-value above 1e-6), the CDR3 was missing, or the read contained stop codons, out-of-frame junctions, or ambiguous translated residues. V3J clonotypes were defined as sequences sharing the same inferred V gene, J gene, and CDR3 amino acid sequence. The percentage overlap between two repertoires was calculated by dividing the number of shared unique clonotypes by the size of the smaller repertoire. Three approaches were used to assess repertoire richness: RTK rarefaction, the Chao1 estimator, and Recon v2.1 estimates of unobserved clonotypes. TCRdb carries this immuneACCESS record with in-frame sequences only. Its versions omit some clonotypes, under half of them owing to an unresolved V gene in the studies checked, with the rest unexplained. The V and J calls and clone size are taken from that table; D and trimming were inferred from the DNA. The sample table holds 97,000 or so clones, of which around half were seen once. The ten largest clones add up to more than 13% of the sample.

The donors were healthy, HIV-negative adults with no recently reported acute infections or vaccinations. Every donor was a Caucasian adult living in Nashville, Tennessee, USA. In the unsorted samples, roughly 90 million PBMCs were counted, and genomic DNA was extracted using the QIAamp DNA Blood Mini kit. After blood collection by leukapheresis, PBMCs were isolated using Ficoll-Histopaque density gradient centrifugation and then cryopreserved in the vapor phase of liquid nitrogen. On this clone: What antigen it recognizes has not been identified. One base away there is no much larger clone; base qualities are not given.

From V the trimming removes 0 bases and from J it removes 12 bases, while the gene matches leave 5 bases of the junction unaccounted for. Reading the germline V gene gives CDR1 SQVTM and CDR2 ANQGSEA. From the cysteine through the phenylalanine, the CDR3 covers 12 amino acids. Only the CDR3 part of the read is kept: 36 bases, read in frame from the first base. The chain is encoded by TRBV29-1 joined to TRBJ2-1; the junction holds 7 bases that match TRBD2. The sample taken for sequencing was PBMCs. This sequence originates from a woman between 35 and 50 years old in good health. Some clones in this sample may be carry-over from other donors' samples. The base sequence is TGCAGCGTTGAAGAGCCGGGACTAAGGCAGTTCTTC. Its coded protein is CSVEEPGLRQFF.